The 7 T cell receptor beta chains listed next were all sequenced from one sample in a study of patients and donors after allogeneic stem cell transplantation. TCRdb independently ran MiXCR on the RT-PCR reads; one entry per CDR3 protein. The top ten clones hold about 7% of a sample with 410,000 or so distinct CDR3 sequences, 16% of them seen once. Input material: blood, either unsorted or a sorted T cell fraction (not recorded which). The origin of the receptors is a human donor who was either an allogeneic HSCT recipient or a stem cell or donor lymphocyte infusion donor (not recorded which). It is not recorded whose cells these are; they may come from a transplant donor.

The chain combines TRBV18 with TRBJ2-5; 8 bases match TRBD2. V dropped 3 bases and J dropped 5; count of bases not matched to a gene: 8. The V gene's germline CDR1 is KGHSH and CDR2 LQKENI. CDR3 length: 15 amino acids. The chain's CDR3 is CASSPDGRVYETQYF. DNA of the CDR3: TGTGCCAGCTCACCGGACGGGAGGGTTTACGAGACCCAGTACTTC.

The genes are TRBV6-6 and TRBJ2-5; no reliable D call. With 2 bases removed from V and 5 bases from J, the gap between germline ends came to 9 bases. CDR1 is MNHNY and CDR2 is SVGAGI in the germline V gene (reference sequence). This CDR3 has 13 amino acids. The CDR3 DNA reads TGTGCCAGCAGTTACGCCAGGCAGGAGACCCAGTACTTC. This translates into CASSYARQETQYF.

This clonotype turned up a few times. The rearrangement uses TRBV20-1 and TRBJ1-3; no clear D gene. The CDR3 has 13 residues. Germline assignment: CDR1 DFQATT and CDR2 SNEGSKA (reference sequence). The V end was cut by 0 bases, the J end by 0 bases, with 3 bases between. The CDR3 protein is CSARDTSGNTIYF. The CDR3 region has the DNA TGCAGTGCTAGAGACACCTCTGGAAACACCATATATTTT.

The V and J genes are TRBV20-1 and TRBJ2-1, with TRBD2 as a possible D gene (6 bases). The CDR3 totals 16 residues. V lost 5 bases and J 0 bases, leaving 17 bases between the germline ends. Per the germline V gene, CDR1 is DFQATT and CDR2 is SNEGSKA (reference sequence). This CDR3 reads CSAFWWGDSSYNEQFF. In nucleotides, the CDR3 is TGCAGTGCTTTTTGGTGGGGGGACTCCTCCTACAATGAGCAGTTCTTC.

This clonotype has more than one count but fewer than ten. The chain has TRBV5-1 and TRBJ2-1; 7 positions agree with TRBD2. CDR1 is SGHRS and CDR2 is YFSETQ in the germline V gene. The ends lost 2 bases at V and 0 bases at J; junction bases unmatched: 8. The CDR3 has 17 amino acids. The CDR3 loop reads CASSLGPSGSSYNEQFF. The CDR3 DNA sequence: TGCGCCAGCAGCTTAGGACCTAGCGGTAGCTCCTACAATGAGCAGTTCTTC.

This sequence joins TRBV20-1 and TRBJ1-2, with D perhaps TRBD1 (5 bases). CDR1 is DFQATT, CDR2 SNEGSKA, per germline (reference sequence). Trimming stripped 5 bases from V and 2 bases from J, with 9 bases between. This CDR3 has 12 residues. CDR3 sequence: CSAGQGNYGYTF. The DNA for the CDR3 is TGCAGTGCTGGGCAGGGAAACTATGGCTACACCTTC.

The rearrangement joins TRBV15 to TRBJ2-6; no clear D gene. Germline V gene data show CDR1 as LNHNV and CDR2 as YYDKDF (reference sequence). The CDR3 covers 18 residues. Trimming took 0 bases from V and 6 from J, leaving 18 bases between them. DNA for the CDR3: TGTGCCACCAGCAGAGACGCTCCGAACCCCACAGCGGCCAACGTCCTGACTTTC. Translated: CATSRDAPNPTAANVLTF.